This T cell receptor (beta chain) appears in the sequencing data of a study of a mutant IDH1 vaccine in newly diagnosed glioma. The CDR3 has 15 amino acids. V dropped 4 bases and J dropped 5 bases, with 15 bases sitting between them. From germline, CDR1 is MNHNY and CDR2 SVGAGI (reference sequence). Time point described: week 47, end of study. Each dose of the vaccine consisted of 300 ug of mutant IDH1 20-mer peptide, with topical imiquimod. With respect to this clone: Antigen specificity is unknown.

Sequencing was performed with immunoSEQ multiplex PCR; in TCRdb, only in-frame clones are kept and a portion is missing. Among around 11,000 clones listed, roughly four fifths were seen once. The sample in question was PBMCs, obtained from a glioma patient whose treatment included an IDH1 peptide vaccine. The sequence derives from a man younger than 45 with glioma. The V gene is TRBV6-6, the J gene TRBJ2-1, with D uncertain. The chain's CDR3 is CASSFSGSFDNEQFF. In DNA form, the CDR3 reads TGTGCCAGCAGTTTCTCTGGGTCGTTCGACAATGAGCAGTTCTTC.